This T cell receptor beta chain comes out of a study of OX40 agonist ivuxolimab in advanced cancers. General notes on the study: Ivuxolimab was an agonistic, fully human IgG2 monoclonal antibody directed against OX40 (CD134), a costimulatory receptor. The purpose of peripheral TCRbeta sequencing was to test whether ivuxolimab changed TCR sequence diversity and led to clonal T-cell expansion. Intravenous ivuxolimab was administered to patients every 2 weeks at six dose levels: 0.01, 0.1, 0.3, 1.5, 3 and 10 mg/kg. Patients were allowed to have had prior anti-PD-1, anti-PD-L1 or anti-CTLA-4 therapy, and approximately 39% of the dose-escalation patients had been treated with checkpoint inhibitors. Partial responses were achieved by three dose-escalation patients, of whom one had hepatocellular carcinoma and two had cutaneous melanoma. The paper describes the monotherapy dose-escalation part (N ≈ 51 patients) of the phase I trial of ivuxolimab. In the dose-escalation cohort, around four fifths of patients were male, and the mean age was about 55 years, with a range of roughly 23 to 85. Of the approximately 53 patients in dose escalation, about 20 had hepatocellular carcinoma, roughly 15 had melanoma, 9 had renal cell carcinoma and 9 had head and neck cancer.

In the germline V gene (reference sequence), CDR1 corresponds to WNHNN and CDR2 to SYGVQD. The junction shows trimming of 10 bases on V and 3 bases on J, plus 15 bases between the germline ends. The CDR3 numbers 14 residues from cysteine through phenylalanine. Just CDR3 DNA is preserved here, 42 bases in frame from base 1. A remark on this clone: The specificity of this receptor is unknown. There are no base qualities to consult, and no much larger clone falls within one base.

Patients with a history of autoimmune disease or receiving systemic immunosuppression were excluded from the trial. In every dose cohort, peripheral blood was drawn for TCR sequencing at baseline, cycle 4 day 1, and cycle 7 day 1. The samples were taken from a phase I, first-in-human, multicenter, open-label dose-escalation trial of ivuxolimab. Adults with locally advanced or metastatic melanoma, renal cell carcinoma, hepatocellular carcinoma or head and neck squamous cell carcinoma were enrolled in the trial. Before TCR sequencing, CD4+ T cells and CD8+ T cells from peripheral blood were sorted into separate populations. For sequencing of the TCRbeta CDR3 region, genomic DNA was extracted from the sorted cells. The immunoSEQ Assay was used to sequence the TCRbeta CDR3 regions. TCRdb re-hosts the immuneACCESS table, in-frame sequences only. Its copies lack some clones; in the studies checked, an unresolved V gene accounts for under half of them, and the cause for the rest is not known. Counted in this sample were about 21,000 clones; just under 85% of them appeared once. The ten top clones hold roughly 29% of the sample.

What the authors observed across the whole study: Low levels of normalized T-cell clonal expansion were also shown by some nonresponding patients. Clonal expansion of both CD4+ and CD8+ blood T cells was observed from baseline to week 6 at doses 0.1 to 3.0 mg/kg. After ivuxolimab, CD8+ T cells had more expanded clones than CD4+ T cells on average. Partial responders in the 0.1-3.0 mg/kg groups had among the lowest normalized peripheral clonal expansion, especially among CD8+ T cells. The antigen specificity of the peripheral T cells that underwent clonal expansion was not determined.

The receptor was isolated from an adult with an advanced solid tumor such as melanoma, head and neck, liver or kidney cancer. The sequence joins TRBV10-1 to TRBJ2-2; too little of a D gene remains to name it. The specimen was CD4+ or CD8+ T cells sorted from blood, collected in a trial of the OX40 agonist ivuxolimab. The CDR3 protein is CATREEVDTGELFF. The DNA reads as follows: TGCGCCACCCGCGAGGAAGTGGACACCGGGGAGCTGTTTTTT.